This T cell receptor beta chain was observed in a study of vaccination effects on CD4 cells after COVID-19. Antigen-specific CD4+ T cell clonotypes were called by their expansion after viral peptide-pool culture in ViraFEST. After around nine days in culture, the CD4+ T cells were isolated. BNT162b2 vaccine or mRNA-1273 vaccine was given to participants in two doses. According to the study, vaccine recipients showed no prior SARS-CoV-2 infection and negative nucleocapsid antibodies. Each culture well received under 2.5 million PBMC. These cells were then cultured in IMDM with 10 IU/ml IL-2 and 7.5 to 10 ug/ml peptides. Repertoires were generated with immunoSEQ multiplex PCR, while TCRdb's copy carries only in-frame clones and drops some. Of 15,000 or so clones in the sample, 75% to 80% were seen once. This clone was observed a few times. Its antigen is not identified. Study outcomes and limitations: Clonal contraction was marked in infection- and vaccine-induced clones late after vaccination.

This TCR was sampled from a human donor who received a COVID-19 vaccine. This sample comprised CD4+ T cells from PBMCs cultured with HCoV-NL63 spike peptides, obtained after COVID-19 vaccination.

The DNA of the CDR3 is TGTGCCAGCAGCGCCACAGGGGGCCGAACCGGGGAGCTGTTTTTT. This translates into CASSATGGRTGELFF. The chain links TRBV9 to TRBJ2-2; 9 positions agree with TRBD1. The CDR3 has 15 amino acids. Trimming took 3 bases from V and 5 from J; bases not matched to a gene: 5. Germline CDR1 and CDR2: SGDLS and YYNGEE. The full variable domain, rest sourced from reference TRBV9 and TRBJ2-2, is DSGVTQTPKHLITATGQRVTLRCSPRSGDLSVYWYQQSLDQGLQFLIQYYNGEERAKGNILERFSAQQFPDLHSELNLSSLELGDSALYFCASSATGGRTGELFFGEGSRLTVL.